This T cell receptor (beta chain) was captured by sequencing in a study of sequential checkpoint blockade in melanoma. The wider study: Patients were randomized 1:1 to nivolumab-then-ipilimumab or ipilimumab-then-nivolumab first-line. Each arm's sequence ended with maintenance nivolumab.

Treatment specified: randomized to nivolumab then ipilimumab (arm A) or the reverse (arm B). No patient had prior DNA-damaging chemotherapy. Sorted cells were live CD3+CD8+, lacking CD19 and CD56, from PBMCs. V lost 1 base to trimming and J lost 9 bases, with 9 bases between them. The length of the CDR3 is 11 residues. The germline CDR1 and CDR2 sequences are SQVTM and ANQGSEA. Using immunoSEQ multiplex PCR, the repertoire was profiled, and TCRdb retains in-frame clones only, with some absent. The sample has approximately 17,000 clones, 90% to 95% seen once; the top ten hold roughly 23%. V and J are TRBV29-1 and TRBJ1-1; D ambiguous. The clonotype was recovered from a human donor with melanoma. Sample: CD8+ T cells sorted from blood (inferred from file names), taken from a patient given nivolumab and ipilimumab in sequence. CDR3 region: CSVEGKAKAFF. The CDR3 DNA reads as TGCAGCGTTGAAGGAAAAGCCAAAGCTTTCTTT.